This TCR beta chain was sequenced during a study of OX40 agonist ivuxolimab in advanced cancers. Study-level information: Males comprised roughly four fifths of the group, whose mean age was approximately 60 years (range roughly 23 to 80). Study observations and caveats: In the 0.1 to 3.0 mg/kg range, CD4+ and CD8+ blood T cells had expanded clonally by week 6.

V shed 1 base and J shed 1 base, with 4 bases lying between them. This CDR3 is built from 13 residues. In germline, CDR1 is MNHEY, CDR2 SVGAGI. About this clone: The antigen is undetermined.

Measured with immunoSEQ multiplex PCR; TCRdb has only the in-frame clones, and not every one. Among some 100,000 clones listed, less than 90% were seen once. The sequences come from CD4+ or CD8+ T cells sorted from blood, collected in a trial of the OX40 agonist ivuxolimab. The sequence came from an adult with an advanced solid tumor such as melanoma, head and neck, liver or kidney cancer. The rearrangement joins TRBV6-5 to TRBJ2-5; D is undetermined. The CDR3 sequence: CASSYYRQETQYF. The CDR3 bases are TGTGCCAGCAGTTACTACCGCCAAGAGACCCAGTACTTC.